The clone carrying this T cell receptor (beta chain) showed up many times. The CDR3 runs 16 residues. Germline V gene data show CDR1 as MGHRA and CDR2 as YSYEKL. V gave up 0 bases and J gave up 8 bases, with 14 bases separating them. TCRdb redid the calling of the 5' RACE reads with MiXCR, one entry per CDR3 protein. The sample has approximately 70,000 distinct CDR3 sequences, around 3.9% seen once. The data were obtained in a study of neurological immune-mediated disorders. Sample: PBMCs. The sequence was obtained from a man aged 25-45 years with multiple sclerosis. The J gene is TRBJ1-6, the V gene TRBV4-1, with D possibly being TRBD1 (5 bases). The CDR3 sequence: CASSQEGRGTYSPLHF. CDR3 sequence (DNA): TGCGCCAGCAGCCAAGAGGGACGGGGGACTTATTCACCCCTCCACTTT.